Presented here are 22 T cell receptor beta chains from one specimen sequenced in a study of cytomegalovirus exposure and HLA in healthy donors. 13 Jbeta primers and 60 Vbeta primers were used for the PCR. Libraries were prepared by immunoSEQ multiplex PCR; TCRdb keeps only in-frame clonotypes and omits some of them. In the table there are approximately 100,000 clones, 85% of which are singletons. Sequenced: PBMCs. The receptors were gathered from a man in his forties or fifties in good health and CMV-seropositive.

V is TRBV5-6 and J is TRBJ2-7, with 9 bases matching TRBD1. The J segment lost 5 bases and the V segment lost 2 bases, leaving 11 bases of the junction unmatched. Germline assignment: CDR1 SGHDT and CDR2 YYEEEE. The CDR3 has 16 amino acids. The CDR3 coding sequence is TGTGCCAGCAGCTTCTCCGGACAGGGGATATTCCACGAGCAGTACTTC. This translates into CASSFSGQGIFHEQYF.

DNA of the CDR3: TGTGCCAGCAGCACTCAGGGGGCAGATCAGCCCCAGCATTTT. It encodes CASSTQGADQPQHF. This chain joins TRBV6-5 and TRBJ1-5; TRBD1 matches 8 bases. Germline CDR1 is MNHEY and CDR2 is SVGAGI. V shed 6 bases, J shed 5 bases, and the junction held 6 bases outside the gene matches. There are 14 residues in the CDR3.

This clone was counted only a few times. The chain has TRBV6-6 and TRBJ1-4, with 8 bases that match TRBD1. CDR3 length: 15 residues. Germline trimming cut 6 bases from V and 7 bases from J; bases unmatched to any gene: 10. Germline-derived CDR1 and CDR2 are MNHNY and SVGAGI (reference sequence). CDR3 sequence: CASSLRTGGAEKLFF. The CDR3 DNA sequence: TGTGCCAGCAGCCTACGCACAGGGGGAGCTGAAAAACTGTTTTTT.

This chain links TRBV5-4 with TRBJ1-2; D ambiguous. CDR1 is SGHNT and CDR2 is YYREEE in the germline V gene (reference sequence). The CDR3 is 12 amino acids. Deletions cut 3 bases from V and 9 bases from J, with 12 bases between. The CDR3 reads CASSSDNLSYTF. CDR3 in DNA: TGTGCCAGCAGCTCTGACAACTTAAGCTACACCTTC.

The chain's CDR3 is CASSSRGAGSGKYNEQFF. The CDR3 DNA is TGTGCCAGCAGCTCAAGAGGGGCGGGTAGCGGGAAGTACAATGAGCAGTTCTTC. The chain has TRBV11-2 and TRBJ2-1; TRBD2 matches at 8 bases. CDR3 length: 18 amino acids. In germline, CDR1 is SGHAT, CDR2 FQNNGV. V lost 4 bases and J lost 4; bases outside the gene matches: 15.

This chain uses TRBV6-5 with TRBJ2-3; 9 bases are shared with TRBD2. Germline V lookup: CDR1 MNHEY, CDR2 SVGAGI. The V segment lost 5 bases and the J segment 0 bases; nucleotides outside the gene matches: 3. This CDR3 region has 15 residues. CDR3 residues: CASSRTSVSTDTQYF. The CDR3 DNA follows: TGTGCCAGCAGTAGGACTAGCGTCAGCACAGATACGCAGTATTTT.

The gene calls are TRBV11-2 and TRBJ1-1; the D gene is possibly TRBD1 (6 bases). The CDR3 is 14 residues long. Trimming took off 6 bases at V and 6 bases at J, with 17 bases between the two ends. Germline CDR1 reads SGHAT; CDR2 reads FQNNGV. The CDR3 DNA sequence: TGTGCCAGCAGGTACAACCCGACAGGACCTGAAGCTTTCTTT. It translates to CASRYNPTGPEAFF. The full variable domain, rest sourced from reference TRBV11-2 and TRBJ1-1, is EAGVAQSPRYKIIEKRQSVAFWCNPISGHATLYWYQQILGQGPKLLIQFQNNGVVDDSQLPKDRFSAERLKGVDSTLKIQPAKLEDSAVYLCASRYNPTGPEAFFGQGTRLTVV.

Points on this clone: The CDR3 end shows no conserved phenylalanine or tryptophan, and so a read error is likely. The CDR3 loop reads CASSLAGTGKNSPLHL. CDR3 in DNA: TGCGCCAGCAGCTTGGCCGGGACAGGAAAGAATTCACCCCTCCACCTT. The chain joins TRBV5-1 to TRBJ1-6, with 8 bases aligning to TRBD1. Germline values: CDR1 SGHRS, CDR2 YFSETQ. Losses at the gene ends were 0 bases for V and 7 bases for J; bases not matched to a gene: 6. This CDR3 is built from 16 residues.

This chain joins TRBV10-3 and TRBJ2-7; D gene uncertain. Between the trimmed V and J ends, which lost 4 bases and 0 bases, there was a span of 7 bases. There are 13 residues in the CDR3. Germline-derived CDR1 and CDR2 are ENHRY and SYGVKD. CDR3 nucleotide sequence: TGTGCCATCAGTGGCAGGCCCTCCTACGAGCAGTACTTC. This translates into CAISGRPSYEQYF.

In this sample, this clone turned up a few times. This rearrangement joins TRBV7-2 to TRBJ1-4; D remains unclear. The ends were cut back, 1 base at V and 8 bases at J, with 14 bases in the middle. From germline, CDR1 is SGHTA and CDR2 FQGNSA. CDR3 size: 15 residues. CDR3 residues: CASSLGRGGREKLFF. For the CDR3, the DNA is TGTGCCAGCAGCTTAGGGCGAGGTGGAAGGGAAAAACTGTTTTTT.

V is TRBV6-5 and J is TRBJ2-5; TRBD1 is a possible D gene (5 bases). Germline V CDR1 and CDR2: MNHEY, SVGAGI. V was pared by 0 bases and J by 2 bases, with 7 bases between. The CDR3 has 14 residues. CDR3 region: CASSYSDIQETQYF. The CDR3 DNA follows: TGTGCCAGCAGTTACTCGGACATACAAGAGACCCAGTACTTC.

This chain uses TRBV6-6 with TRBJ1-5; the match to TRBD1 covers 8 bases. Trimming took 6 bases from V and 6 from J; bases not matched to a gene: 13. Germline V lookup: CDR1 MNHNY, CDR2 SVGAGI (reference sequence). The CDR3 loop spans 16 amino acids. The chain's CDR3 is CASRWTGRGEGQPQHF. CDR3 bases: TGTGCCAGCAGGTGGACAGGGAGAGGTGAAGGTCAGCCCCAGCATTTT.

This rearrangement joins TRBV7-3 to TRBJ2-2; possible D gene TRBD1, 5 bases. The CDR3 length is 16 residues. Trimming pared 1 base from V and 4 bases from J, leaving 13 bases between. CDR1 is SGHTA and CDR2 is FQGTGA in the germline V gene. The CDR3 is CASSLSPGLSTGELFF. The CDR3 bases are TGTGCCAGCAGCTTAAGCCCAGGGCTTAGCACCGGGGAGCTGTTTTTT.

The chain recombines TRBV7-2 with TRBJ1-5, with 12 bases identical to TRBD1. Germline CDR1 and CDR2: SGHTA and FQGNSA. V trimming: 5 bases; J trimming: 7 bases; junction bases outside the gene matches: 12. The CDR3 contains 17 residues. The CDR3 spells CASSPVPGQGARQPQHF. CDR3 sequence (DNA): TGTGCCAGCAGCCCCGTCCCGGGACAGGGGGCCCGGCAGCCCCAGCATTTT.

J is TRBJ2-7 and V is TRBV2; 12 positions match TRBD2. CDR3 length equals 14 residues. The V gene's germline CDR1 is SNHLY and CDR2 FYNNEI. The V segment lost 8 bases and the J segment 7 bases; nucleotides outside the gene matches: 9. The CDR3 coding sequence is TGTGCCAGCGGGAGACTAGCGGGAGCGGGTGAGCAGTACTTC. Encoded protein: CASGRLAGAGEQYF.

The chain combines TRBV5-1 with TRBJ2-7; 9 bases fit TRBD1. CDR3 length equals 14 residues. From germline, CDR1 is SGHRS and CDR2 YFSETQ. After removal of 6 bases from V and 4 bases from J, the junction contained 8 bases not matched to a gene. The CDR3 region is CASTKTGGAYEQYF. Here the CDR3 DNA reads TGCGCCAGCACCAAAACAGGGGGCGCGTACGAGCAGTACTTC.

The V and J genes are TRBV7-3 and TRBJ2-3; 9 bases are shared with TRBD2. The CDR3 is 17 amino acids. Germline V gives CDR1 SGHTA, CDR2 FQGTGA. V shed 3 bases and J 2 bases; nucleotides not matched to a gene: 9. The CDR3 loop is CASSFSPSGGTTDTQYF. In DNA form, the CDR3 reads TGTGCCAGCAGCTTTTCTCCGAGCGGGGGGACCACAGATACGCAGTATTTT.

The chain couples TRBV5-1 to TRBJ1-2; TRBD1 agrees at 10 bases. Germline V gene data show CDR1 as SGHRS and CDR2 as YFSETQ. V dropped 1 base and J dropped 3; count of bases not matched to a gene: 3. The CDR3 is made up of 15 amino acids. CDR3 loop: CASSLTTGGDYGYTF. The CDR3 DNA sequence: TGCGCCAGCAGCTTGACGACAGGGGGCGACTATGGCTACACCTTC.

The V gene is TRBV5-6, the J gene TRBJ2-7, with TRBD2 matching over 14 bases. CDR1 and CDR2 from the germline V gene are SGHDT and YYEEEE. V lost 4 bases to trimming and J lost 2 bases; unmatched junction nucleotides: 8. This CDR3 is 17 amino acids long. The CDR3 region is CASSLPRLAGGPYEQYF. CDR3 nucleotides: TGTGCCAGCAGCCTACCCAGACTAGCGGGAGGGCCCTACGAGCAGTACTTC.

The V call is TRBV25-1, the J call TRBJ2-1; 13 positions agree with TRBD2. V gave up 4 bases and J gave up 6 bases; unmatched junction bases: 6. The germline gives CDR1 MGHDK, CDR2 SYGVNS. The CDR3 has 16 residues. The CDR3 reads CASSGTSGRALNEQFF. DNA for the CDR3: TGTGCCAGCAGTGGAACTAGCGGGAGGGCCCTCAATGAGCAGTTCTTC.

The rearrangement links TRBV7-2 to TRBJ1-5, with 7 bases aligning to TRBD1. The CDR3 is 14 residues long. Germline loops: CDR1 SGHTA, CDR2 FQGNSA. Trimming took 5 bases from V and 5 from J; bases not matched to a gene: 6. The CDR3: CASSLRQGYQPQHF. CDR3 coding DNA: TGTGCCAGCAGCCTGCGACAGGGCTATCAGCCCCAGCATTTT. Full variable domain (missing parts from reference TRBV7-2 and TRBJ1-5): GAGVSQSPSNKVTEKGKDVELRCDPISGHTALYWYRQSLGQGLEFLIYFQGNSAPDKSGLPSDRFSAERTGGSVSTLTIQRTQQEDSAVYLCASSLRQGYQPQHFGDGTRLSIL.

This CDR3 is CASSLVTGKYEAFF. The CDR3 region has the DNA TGTGCCAGCAGCTTGGTGACAGGGAAATACGAAGCTTTCTTT. The chain employs TRBV5-6 and TRBJ1-1, with 7 nucleotides matching TRBD1. Unmatched junction bases numbered 7, after V lost 0 bases and J lost 8 bases. CDR1 SGHDT and CDR2 YYEEEE come from the germline V gene. The CDR3 runs to 14 residues.